This TCR beta chain originates from a study of blood T cell repertoires in COVID-19. Repertoires were generated with immunoSEQ multiplex PCR, while TCRdb's copy carries only in-frame clones and drops some. The sample has 35,000 to 50,000 clones; approximately 71% are singletons. The germline V gene encodes CDR1 LGHDT and CDR2 YNNKEL (reference sequence). V lost 1 base and J lost 0; bases outside the gene matches: 12. This CDR3 spans 21 amino acids. Sequences were obtained from peripheral blood. The V and J genes are TRBV3-1 (or the pseudogene TRBV3-2) and TRBJ2-4, with TRBD2 matching over 13 bases. This receptor was identified in an elderly man with acute or convalescent COVID-19. Here the CDR3 reads CASSQVPNPGLAGLAKNIQYF. CDR3 in DNA: TGTGCCAGCAGCCAAGTCCCGAATCCGGGACTAGCGGGACTAGCCAAAAACATTCAGTACTTC.